The rows below give T cell receptor beta chains drawn from one sample of a study of blood T cell repertoires in COVID-19. The repertoire was sequenced with immunoSEQ multiplex PCR; TCRdb's copy has only in-frame clones and lacks some. Of roughly 45,000 clones listed, less than 85% were seen once; the top ten hold roughly 13%. Sequenced input: peripheral blood. All receptors come from a human donor in a cohort sampled during active COVID-19. CDR3s include the opening cysteine and the closing phenylalanine or tryptophan. The order of the fields is V gene, D gene, J gene, clone size, CDR3 DNA, CDR3 protein. A D gene is named only where the DNA matches it firmly. Clone size appears in some rows only: once, few, many, or a class for an expanded clone.

TRBV6-2/TRBV6-3,TRBD1,TRBJ1-1,few,TGTGCCAGCAGTTACGAGTGGACAGGACGGAGCACTGAAGCTTTCTTT,CASSYEWTGRSTEAFF
TRBV7-2,TRBD2,TRBJ2-3,-,TGTGCCAGCAGCTTACCAGCGGGGGCAGATACGCAGTATTTT,CASSLPAGADTQYF
TRBV28,TRBD1,TRBJ2-7,-,TGTGCCAGCTGTCGCAGGGGGAGCTCCTACGAGCAGTACTTC,CASCRRGSSYEQYF
TRBV19,-,TRBJ1-5,-,TGTGCCAGTAGTTTGAGTCGACAGTCGGGCAATCAGCCCCAGCATTTT,CASSLSRQSGNQPQHF
TRBV4-1,-,TRBJ1-5,-,TGCGCCAGCAGCCAAGAAGCGGCAGACTATAGCAATCAGCCCCAGCATTTT,CASSQEAADYSNQPQHF
TRBV6-6,-,TRBJ1-5,once,TGTGCCAGCAGTCGAACCCGGGAGTTGGAGCCCCAGCATTTT,CASSRTRELEPQHF
TRBV5-1,TRBD1,TRBJ2-7,-,TGCGCCAGCAGTTCTGGGACAGGGGTCGAGCAGTACTTC,CASSSGTGVEQYF
TRBV4-1,-,TRBJ1-3,-,TGCGCCAGCAGCCAACTGACAGGCTCTGGAAACACCATATATTTT,CASSQLTGSGNTIYF
TRBV25-1,-,TRBJ1-4,few,TGTGCCAGCAGTGAATCGGGAAGGGCGGGCGAAAAACTGTTTTTT,CASSESGRAGEKLFF
TRBV5-6,-,TRBJ1-2,few,TGTGCCAGCAGCTCGGGGAACCCTAACTATGGCTACACCTTC,CASSSGNPNYGYTF
TRBV7-9,TRBD1,TRBJ1-4,-,TGTGCCAGCACGAGAAAGGACAGGAAAGAAAAACTGTTTTTT,CASTRKDRKEKLFF
TRBV3-1/TRBV3-2,TRBD1,TRBJ2-7,-,TGTGCCAGCAGCCGGGAGGGGGACAGGGGGCGCCGGCAGTACTTC,CASSREGDRGRRQYF
TRBV5-4,TRBD1,TRBJ2-7,-,TGTGCCAGCAGCTTGGGGACAGGGGGCTACGAGCAGTACTTC,CASSLGTGGYEQYF
TRBV19,-,TRBJ2-1,-,TGTGCCAGTAGTGTGTCCGCGACCGGGTCTGAGCAGTTCTTC,CASSVSATGSEQFF